This T cell receptor (beta chain) was observed in a study of Graves' ophthalmopathy and Graves' hyperthyroidism. Study in general: Before any treatment was given, at initial diagnosis, peripheral blood was collected.

The TCR beta CDR3 regions underwent amplification from RNA transcripts. RT-PCR with HTBI primers came first, then second-round multiplex PCR. TCRdb independently ran MiXCR on the multiplex PCR reads; one entry per CDR3 protein. The sample holds 200,000 to 250,000 distinct CDR3 sequences, 40% to 50% seen once. Germline lookup yields CDR1 SEHNR and CDR2 FQNEAQ (reference sequence). The length of the CDR3 is 14 residues. Losses at the gene ends were 0 bases for V and 3 bases for J; bases not matched to a gene: 1. This chain links TRBV7-9 with TRBJ1-1; 7 nucleotides line up with TRBD1. The TCR comes from an adult man with Graves' ophthalmopathy. Sequencing input: peripheral blood. CDR3 in DNA: TGTGCCAGCAGCTTAGCAGGGGGCTACACTGAAGCTTTCTTT. It is translated as CASSLAGGYTEAFF.